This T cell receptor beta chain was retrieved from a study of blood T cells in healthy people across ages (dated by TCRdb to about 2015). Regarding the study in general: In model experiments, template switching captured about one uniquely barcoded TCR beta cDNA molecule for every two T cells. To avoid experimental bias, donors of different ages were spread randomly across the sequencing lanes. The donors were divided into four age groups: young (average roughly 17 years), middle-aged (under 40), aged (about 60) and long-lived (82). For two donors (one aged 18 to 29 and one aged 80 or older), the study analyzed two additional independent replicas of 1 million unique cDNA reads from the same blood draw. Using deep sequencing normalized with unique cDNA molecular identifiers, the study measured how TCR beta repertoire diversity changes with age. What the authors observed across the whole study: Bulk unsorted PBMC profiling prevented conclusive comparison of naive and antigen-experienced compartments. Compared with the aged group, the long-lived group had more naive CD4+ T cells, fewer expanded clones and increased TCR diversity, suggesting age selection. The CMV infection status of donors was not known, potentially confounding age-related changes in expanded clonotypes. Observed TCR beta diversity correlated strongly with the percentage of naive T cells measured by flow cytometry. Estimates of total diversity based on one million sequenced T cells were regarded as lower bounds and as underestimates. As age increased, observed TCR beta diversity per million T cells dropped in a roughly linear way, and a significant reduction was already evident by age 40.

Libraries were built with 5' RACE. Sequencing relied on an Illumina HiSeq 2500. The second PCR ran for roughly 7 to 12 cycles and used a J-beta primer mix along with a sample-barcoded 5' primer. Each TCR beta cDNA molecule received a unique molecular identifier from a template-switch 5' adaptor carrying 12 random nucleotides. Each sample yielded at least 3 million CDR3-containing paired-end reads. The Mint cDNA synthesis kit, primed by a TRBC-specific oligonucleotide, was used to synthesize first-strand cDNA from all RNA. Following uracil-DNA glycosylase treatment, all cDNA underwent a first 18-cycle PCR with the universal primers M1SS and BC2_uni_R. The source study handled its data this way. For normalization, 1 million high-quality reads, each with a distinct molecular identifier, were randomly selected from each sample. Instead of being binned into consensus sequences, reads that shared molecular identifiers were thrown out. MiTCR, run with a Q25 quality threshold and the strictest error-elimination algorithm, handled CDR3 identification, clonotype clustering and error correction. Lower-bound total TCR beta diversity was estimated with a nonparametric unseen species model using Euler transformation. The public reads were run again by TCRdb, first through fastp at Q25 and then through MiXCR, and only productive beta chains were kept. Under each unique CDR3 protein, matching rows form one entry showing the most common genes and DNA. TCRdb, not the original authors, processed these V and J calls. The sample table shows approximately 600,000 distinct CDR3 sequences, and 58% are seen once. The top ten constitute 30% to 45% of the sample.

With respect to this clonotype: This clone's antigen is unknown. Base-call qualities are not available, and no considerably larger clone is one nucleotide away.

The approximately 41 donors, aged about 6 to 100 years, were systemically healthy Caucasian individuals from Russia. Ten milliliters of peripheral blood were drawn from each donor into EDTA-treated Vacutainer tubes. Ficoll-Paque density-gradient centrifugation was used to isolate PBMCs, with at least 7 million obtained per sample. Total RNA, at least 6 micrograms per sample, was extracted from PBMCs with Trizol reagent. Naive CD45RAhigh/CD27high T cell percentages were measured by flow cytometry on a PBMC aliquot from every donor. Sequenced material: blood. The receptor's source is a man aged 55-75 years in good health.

The CDR3 protein is CASSRGTAQTDTQYF. DNA sequence: TGTGCCAGCAGCCGAGGGACAGCTCAGACAGATACGCAGTATTTT. The chain links TRBV12-3 or TRBV12-4 with TRBJ2-3; 7 bases in the junction line up with TRBD1. The CDR3 goes from the cysteine to the phenylalanine over 15 residues. Of the read, only the CDR3 DNA is kept; its 45 bases are in frame from base 1. V is pruned by 6 bases and J by 3 bases, leaving 9 bases of the junction without a gene match.